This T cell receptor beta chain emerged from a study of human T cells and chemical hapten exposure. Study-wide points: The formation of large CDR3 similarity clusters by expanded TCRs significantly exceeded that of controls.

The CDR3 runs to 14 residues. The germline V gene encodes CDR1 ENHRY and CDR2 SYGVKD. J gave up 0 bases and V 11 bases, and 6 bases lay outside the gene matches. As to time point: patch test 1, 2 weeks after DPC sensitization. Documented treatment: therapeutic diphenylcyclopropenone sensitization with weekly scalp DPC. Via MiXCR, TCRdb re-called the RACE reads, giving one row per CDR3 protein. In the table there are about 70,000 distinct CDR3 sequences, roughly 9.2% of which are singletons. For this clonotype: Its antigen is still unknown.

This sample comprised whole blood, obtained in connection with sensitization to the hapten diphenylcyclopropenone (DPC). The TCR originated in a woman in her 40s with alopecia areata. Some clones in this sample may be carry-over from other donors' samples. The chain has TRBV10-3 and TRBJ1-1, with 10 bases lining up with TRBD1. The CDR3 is CAGRGQGMNTEAFF. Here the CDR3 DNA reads TGTGCCGGAAGGGGACAGGGGATGAACACTGAAGCTTTCTTT.